This paragraph covers one T cell receptor (beta chain) sequence. Its antigen remains unidentified. The data derive from a study of siplizumab effects on memory and regulatory T cells. General observations from the study: No functional test confirmed suppression by proliferating siplizumab-culture Tregs. Neither a naive nor a memory phenotype was assignable to roughly 75-95% of proliferating CD4+ or CD8+ clones. The authors mapped only a minor fraction of alloreactive clones to unstimulated subsets. Naive T cells appeared more varied than memory cells and looked like key alloresponse contributors.

TCRdb's copy holds only in-frame clones and misses some; the assay was immunoSEQ multiplex PCR. The repertoire holds tens of thousands of clones, with roughly 88% as singletons. With V trimmed by 8 bases and J by 13 bases, 11 bases remained unmatched. Germline V gene lookup returns CDR1 GTSNPN and CDR2 SVGIG (reference sequence). This CDR3 contains 12 residues. The chain has TRBV30 and TRBJ2-1; 10 positions agree with TRBD2. This TCR came from a human donor in good health. Sequenced material: Tregs sorted from blood. This CDR3 reads CAALAGARGQFF. The CDR3 DNA sequence: TGTGCCGCTCTAGCGGGAGCTCGGGGACAGTTCTTC.